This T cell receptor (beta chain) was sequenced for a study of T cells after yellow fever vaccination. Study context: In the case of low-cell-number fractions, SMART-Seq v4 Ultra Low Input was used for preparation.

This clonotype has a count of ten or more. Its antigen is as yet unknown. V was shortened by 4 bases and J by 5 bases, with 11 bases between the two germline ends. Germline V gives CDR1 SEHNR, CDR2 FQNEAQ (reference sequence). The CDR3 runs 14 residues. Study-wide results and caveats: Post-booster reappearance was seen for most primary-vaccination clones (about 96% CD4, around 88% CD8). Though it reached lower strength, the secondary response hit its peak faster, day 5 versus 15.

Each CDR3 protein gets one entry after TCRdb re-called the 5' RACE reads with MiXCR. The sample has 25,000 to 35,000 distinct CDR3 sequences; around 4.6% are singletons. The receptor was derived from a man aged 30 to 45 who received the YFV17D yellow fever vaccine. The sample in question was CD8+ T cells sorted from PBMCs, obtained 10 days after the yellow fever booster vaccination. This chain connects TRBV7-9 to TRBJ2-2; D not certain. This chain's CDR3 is CASSSGPPTGELFF. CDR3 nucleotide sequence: TGTGCCAGCAGCTCCGGTCCTCCAACCGGGGAGCTGTTTTTT.